Below are 32 T cell receptor beta chains sequenced from a single sample in a study of CD8 T cells in Susac syndrome. Random hexamers were used to reverse transcribe an amount of about 0.45 to 1 ug RNA. From the immunoSEQ multiplex PCR reads, TCRdb called clonotypes with MiXCR, one entry per CDR3 protein. The profile shows about 200,000 distinct CDR3 sequences, more than 90% of them singletons. The sample taken for sequencing was CD4+ T cells from PBMCs. Receptors were obtained from a human donor with multiple sclerosis.

V gene TRBV30 combines with J gene TRBJ2-7; tentative D call: TRBD1 (7 bases). In germline, CDR1 is GTSNPN, CDR2 SVGIG (reference sequence). Trimming took 4 bases from V and 4 from J, leaving 20 bases between them. This CDR3 is built from 15 residues. Written as DNA, the CDR3 is TGTGCCTGGACCGCCCACCAGACAGGGAGGTACGAGCAGTACTTC. Translated: CAWTAHQTGRYEQYF.

The chain employs TRBV20-1 and TRBJ1-4, with D maybe TRBD1 (5 bases). CDR3 length equals 10 residues. Per germline, CDR1 DFQATT and CDR2 SNEGSKA (reference sequence). V shed 6 bases and J shed 8 bases, with 7 bases lying between them. In DNA form, the CDR3 reads TGCAGTGCCCGACAGGAAAAACTGTTTTTT. Residues: CSARQEKLFF.

The chain couples TRBV7-3 to TRBJ1-1; the D gene is possibly TRBD1 (5 bases). The V gene lost 5 bases and the J gene lost 4 bases, with 14 bases spanning the gap. Looked up from germline, CDR1 is SGHTA and CDR2 is FQGTGA. The CDR3 consists of 14 residues. The CDR3 DNA is TGTGCCAGCAGCCCCGCAACAGGAGGCACTGAAGCTTTCTTT. Encoded protein: CASSPATGGTEAFF. The full variable domain, its missing parts supplied by reference TRBV7-3 and TRBJ1-1, is GAGVSQTPSNKVTEKGKYVELRCDPISGHTALYWYRQSLGQGPEFLIYFQGTGAADDSGLPNDRFFAVRPEGSVSTLKIQRTERGDSAVYLCASSPATGGTEAFFGQGTRLTVV.

J is TRBJ1-2 and V is TRBV12-3 or TRBV12-4, with D uncertain. Deletions cut 5 bases from V and 8 bases from J, with 18 bases between. This CDR3 is built from 14 residues. CDR3 sequence reads: CASSLQARGDGYTF. For the CDR3, the DNA is TGTGCCAGCAGTCTCCAAGCTCGGGGTGACGGCTACACCTTC.

This sequence joins TRBV2 and TRBJ2-1; a possible D gene is TRBD1 (8 bases). The V and J ends lost 4 bases and 15 bases respectively, with 16 bases between them. Germline V gene data show CDR1 as SNHLY and CDR2 as FYNNEI. The CDR3 is made up of 12 amino acids. CDR3 residues: CASSVYRGEGFF. CDR3 nucleotide sequence: TGTGCCAGCAGTGTTTACAGGGGGGAGGGGTTCTTC.

This sequence joins TRBV2 and TRBJ1-1; 7 positions match TRBD1. CDR3 length: 14 residues. With V trimmed by 4 bases and J by 0 bases, 2 bases remained unmatched. Germline V gene lookup returns CDR1 SNHLY and CDR2 FYNNEI. CDR3 sequence reads: CASSGQGLNTEAFF. Written as DNA, the CDR3 is TGTGCCAGCAGTGGACAGGGCCTGAACACTGAAGCTTTCTTT.

The chain carries TRBV29-1 and TRBJ1-1; D is uncertain. Per the germline V gene, CDR1 is SQVTM and CDR2 is ANQGSEA. This CDR3 is built from 13 residues. V was clipped by 2 bases and J by 11 bases, with 18 bases between them. CDR3 sequence reads: CSVESATNAVAFF. CDR3 nucleotide sequence: TGCAGCGTTGAATCGGCGACCAACGCCGTGGCTTTCTTT.

A single count supports this clonotype. V and J are TRBV29-1 and TRBJ1-2; D is possibly TRBD1 (5 bases). Trimming pared 7 bases from V and 3 bases from J, leaving 12 bases between. The CDR3 runs 12 residues. Germline CDR1 is SQVTM and CDR2 is ANQGSEA. CDR3 amino acids: CSAAGTHYGYTF. In nucleotides, the CDR3 is TGCAGCGCGGCAGGGACGCACTATGGCTACACCTTC.

The V call is TRBV20-1, the J call TRBJ2-5; D perhaps matches TRBD2 (6 bases). CDR1 is DFQATT, CDR2 SNEGSKA, per germline (reference sequence). The V end lost 1 base, the J end lost 2 bases, and 11 bases lay between the germline ends. This CDR3 is 14 amino acids long. The CDR3 reads CSARAGRDQETQYF. The CDR3 region has the DNA TGCAGTGCTAGAGCGGGGCGGGATCAAGAGACCCAGTACTTC.

J is TRBJ2-6 and V is TRBV14; D is ambiguous. V was shortened by 2 bases and J by 2 bases, with 10 bases between the two germline ends. CDR3 length equals 16 residues. CDR1 SGHDN and CDR2 FVKESK come from the germline V gene. For the CDR3, the DNA is TGTGCCAGCAGCCAACTTCAAGGAACTGGGGCCAACGTCCTGACTTTC. This encodes CASSQLQGTGANVLTF.

V gene TRBV29-1 combines with J gene TRBJ1-5; 10 bases are a match to TRBD1. Germline trimming cut 5 bases from V and 5 bases from J; bases unmatched to any gene: 6. CDR1 SQVTM and CDR2 ANQGSEA come from the germline V gene. This CDR3 region has 14 residues. The CDR3 sequence is CSVSGQGVYQPQHF. CDR3 coding DNA: TGCAGCGTTTCTGGACAGGGGGTCTATCAGCCCCAGCATTTT.

J is TRBJ2-7 and V is TRBV7-2; no clear D gene. CDR3 size: 15 residues. Germline lookup yields CDR1 SGHTA and CDR2 FQGNSA. V shed 1 base and J shed 0 bases, with 10 bases lying between them. DNA for the CDR3: TGTGCCAGCAGCTTAGGGCAGGTCCTCTCCTACGAGCAGTACTTC. This codes for CASSLGQVLSYEQYF.

This chain links TRBV21-1 with TRBJ1-1. TRBV21-1 is tagged as a pseudogene. This CDR3 comprises 14 residues. The CDR3 coding sequence is TGTGCCAGCAGCAAAGGGGAGCTGAACACTGAAGCTTTCTTT. This translates into CASSKGELNTEAFF.

The V gene is TRBV9, the J gene TRBJ1-6; D is ambiguous. The CDR3 consists of 14 residues. Between the trimmed V and J ends, which lost 4 bases and 6 bases, there was a span of 11 bases. Germline assignment: CDR1 SGDLS and CDR2 YYNGEE. The CDR3 here is CASSLGTVNSPLHF. The CDR3, as DNA: TGTGCCAGCAGCCTTGGCACAGTTAATTCACCCCTCCACTTT.

This clonotype was seen once. The CDR3 is CASSQDSTRRTGELFF. The CDR3 nucleotides read TGTGCCAGCAGCCAAGACTCTACCAGACGCACCGGGGAGCTGTTTTTT. This chain uses TRBV14 with TRBJ2-2; no clear D gene. CDR1 SGHDN and CDR2 FVKESK come from the germline V gene. CDR3 length: 16 residues. Trimming shortened V by 0 bases and J by 4 bases, and 12 bases separated the two germline ends.

The chain recombines TRBV29-1 with TRBJ2-5, with 7 bases aligning to TRBD1. Trimming removed 5 bases from V and 5 bases from J; junction bases left unmatched: 11. CDR3 length: 14 amino acids. Per the germline V gene, CDR1 is SQVTM and CDR2 is ANQGSEA. CDR3: CSVRVAGGRETQYF. The CDR3 DNA follows: TGCAGCGTTAGGGTTGCAGGGGGTAGGGAGACCCAGTACTTC.

The rearrangement links TRBV29-1 to TRBJ1-2; D unresolved. The CDR3 length is 13 residues. CDR1 SQVTM and CDR2 ANQGSEA come from the germline V gene. V was clipped by 1 base and J by 13 bases, with 19 bases between them. The CDR3 region has the DNA TGCAGCGTTGAAGCTCCCTTAGTTGAGGCCGCCACCTTC. Protein product: CSVEAPLVEAATF.

V and J are TRBV29-1 and TRBJ2-7; possible D gene TRBD2, 6 bases. Per the germline V gene, CDR1 is SQVTM and CDR2 is ANQGSEA. This CDR3 contains 12 residues. V was cut by 3 bases and J by 1 base, with 7 bases left in between. This CDR3 is CSVDGGSYEQYF. As DNA, the CDR3 is TGCAGCGTTGACGGGGGTTCCTACGAGCAGTACTTC.

The V and J genes are TRBV30 and TRBJ1-2; 7 nucleotides align to TRBD1. This CDR3 has 13 amino acids. J gave up 7 bases and V 0 bases, and 5 bases lay outside the gene matches. Germline V gene lookup returns CDR1 GTSNPN and CDR2 SVGIG (reference sequence). CDR3: CAWSVAGGSGYTF. In DNA form, the CDR3 reads TGTGCCTGGAGTGTTGCAGGGGGTAGTGGCTACACCTTC.

The genes are TRBV19 and TRBJ1-2; 7 positions match TRBD1. CDR1 and CDR2 from the germline V gene are LNHDA and SQIVND (reference sequence). The CDR3 runs to 13 residues. V dropped 8 bases and J dropped 4; count of bases not matched to a gene: 7. The CDR3 reads CASSTGTVYGYTF. The CDR3 nucleotides are TGTGCCAGTTCGACAGGGACGGTCTATGGCTACACCTTC.

V usage is TRBV12-3 or TRBV12-4 and J usage is TRBJ2-1; TRBD2 might be the D (6 bases). CDR3 size: 19 residues. V was shortened by 8 bases and J by 0 bases, with 26 bases between the two germline ends. The CDR3 DNA reads as TGTGCCAGCGGTCGCGGGGCGGCCGACCGACGGAGCTCCTACAATGAGCAGTTCTTC. Translated: CASGRGAADRRSSYNEQFF.

As DNA, the CDR3 is TGTGCCAGCAGCTCTCTGATAGGGAGGTATGAGCAGTTCTTC. Protein: CASSSLIGRYEQFF. The chain combines TRBV11-2 with TRBJ2-1; D may be TRBD2 (6 bases). This CDR3 is built from 14 residues. Germline V lookup: CDR1 SGHAT, CDR2 FQNNGV. Trimming removed 4 bases at V and 8 bases at J, with 15 bases between.

This sequence joins TRBV20-1 and TRBJ2-1; a weak D match, TRBD2 (5 bases). Deletions cut 7 bases from V and 5 bases from J, with 6 bases between. The germline V gene has CDR1 DFQATT and CDR2 SNEGSKA (reference sequence). This CDR3 has 10 amino acids. The CDR3 region has the DNA TGCAGTGTACTAGACAATGAGCAGTTCTTC. It translates to CSVLDNEQFF.

V and J are TRBV19 and TRBJ2-6, with 8 bases identical to TRBD1. Germline CDR1 is LNHDA and CDR2 is SQIVND (reference sequence). The CDR3 covers 15 residues. The junction had 13 bases not matched to a gene; V was cut back by 5 bases and J by 13 bases. The CDR3 loop reads CASSLLDRESRVLTF. In DNA, the CDR3 is TGTGCCAGTAGTCTCTTGGACAGGGAAAGCAGAGTCCTGACTTTC.

V is TRBV24-1 and J is TRBJ1-1; D might be TRBD1 (6 bases). The germline gives CDR1 KGHDR, CDR2 SFDVKD. V lost 3 bases to trimming and J lost 1 base, with 8 bases between them. CDR3 length: 14 residues. Here the CDR3 DNA reads TGTGCCACCAGTGATACAGGGAGGAACACTGAAGCTTTCTTT. Amino acids: CATSDTGRNTEAFF.

The V gene is TRBV9, the J gene TRBJ1-1; D gene unclear. The CDR3 spans 15 residues. CDR1 is SGDLS and CDR2 is YYNGEE in the germline V gene. Deletions cut 0 bases from V and 6 bases from J, with 15 bases between. DNA for the CDR3: TGTGCCAGCAGCGTAGCGGCAGCGGGTATCTCTGAAGCTTTCTTT. Translation gives CASSVAAAGISEAFF.

This clonotype has a single count. This chain uses TRBV10-3 with TRBJ2-1; unclear D gene. The CDR3 is 12 residues long. Germline V gene lookup returns CDR1 ENHRY and CDR2 SYGVKD. The V and J ends lost 5 bases and 10 bases respectively, with 12 bases between them. CDR3 sequence reads: CAISPRKEEQFF. The CDR3 coding sequence is TGTGCCATCAGTCCTCGGAAGGAGGAGCAGTTCTTC.

The chain carries TRBV4-1 and TRBJ1-1; TRBD1 might be the D (6 bases). Trimming cost V 1 base and J 4 bases, with 10 bases left between them. From germline, CDR1 is MGHRA and CDR2 YSYEKL. The CDR3 loop spans 14 amino acids. In nucleotides, the CDR3 is TGCGCCAGCAGCCAAGTTTACAGGGCCACTGAAGCTTTCTTT. Amino acids: CASSQVYRATEAFF.

The V and J genes are TRBV2 and TRBJ2-1; tentative D call: TRBD1 (5 bases). The CDR3 has 13 residues. Trimming took off 3 bases at V and 5 bases at J, with 8 bases between the two ends. The germline CDR1 and CDR2 sequences are SNHLY and FYNNEI. The CDR3 protein is CASSEGRDNEQFF. The CDR3 nucleotides are TGTGCCAGCAGTGAGGGCAGGGACAATGAGCAGTTCTTC.

This sequence joins TRBV20-1 and TRBJ1-2; D not certain. This CDR3 comprises 13 residues. Deletions cut 3 bases from V and 0 bases from J, with 8 bases between. The germline CDR1 and CDR2 sequences are DFQATT and SNEGSKA (reference sequence). In nucleotides, the CDR3 is TGCAGTGCTAGTCGTCGGACTAACTATGGCTACACCTTC. Translating gives CSASRRTNYGYTF.

The chain employs TRBV20-1 and TRBJ1-1; D might be TRBD1 (5 bases). The CDR3 has 14 amino acids. Trimming removed 5 bases from V and 5 bases from J, with 18 bases in between. CDR1 is DFQATT and CDR2 is SNEGSKA in the germline V gene (reference sequence). CDR3 protein: CSARGSTGGTEAFF. The CDR3 DNA sequence: TGCAGTGCTCGGGGCTCCACCGGGGGGACTGAAGCTTTCTTT.

This clonotype was counted between two and nine times. V gene TRBV5-4 combines with J gene TRBJ1-1; possible D gene TRBD1, 6 bases. The CDR3 is 13 amino acids. Germline loops: CDR1 SGHNT, CDR2 YYREEE (reference sequence). V gave up 0 bases and J gave up 3 bases, with 6 bases separating them. CDR3 sequence: CASSLGTDTEAFF. In nucleotides, the CDR3 is TGTGCCAGCAGCTTGGGGACAGACACTGAAGCTTTCTTT.